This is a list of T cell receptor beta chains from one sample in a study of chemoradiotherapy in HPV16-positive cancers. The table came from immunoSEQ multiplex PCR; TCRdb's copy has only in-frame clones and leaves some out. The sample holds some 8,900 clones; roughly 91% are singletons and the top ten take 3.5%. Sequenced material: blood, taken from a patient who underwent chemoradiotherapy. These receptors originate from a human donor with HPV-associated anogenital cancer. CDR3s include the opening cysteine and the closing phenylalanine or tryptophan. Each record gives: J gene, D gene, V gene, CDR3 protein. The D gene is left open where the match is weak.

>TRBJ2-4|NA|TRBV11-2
CASTPFIRQREWAKNIQYF
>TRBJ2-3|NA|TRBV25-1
CASSEWDTDTQYF
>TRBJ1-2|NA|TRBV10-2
CASSEEGNYGYTF
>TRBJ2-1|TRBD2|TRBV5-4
CASSLGGGRAETNEQFF
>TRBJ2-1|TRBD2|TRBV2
CASSDVLAINNEQFF
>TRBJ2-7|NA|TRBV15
CATSREGATFYSYEQYF
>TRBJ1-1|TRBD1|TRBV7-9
CASSPGQGGMNTEAFF
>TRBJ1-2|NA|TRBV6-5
CASKWGRTSNYGYTF
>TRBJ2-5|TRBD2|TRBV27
CASSSRLAGPQETQYF
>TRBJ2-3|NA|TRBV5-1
CASSLTNTDTQYF
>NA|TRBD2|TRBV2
CASSGTSGRVVYEQYF
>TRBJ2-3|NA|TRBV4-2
CASSQVGTGFTDTQYF
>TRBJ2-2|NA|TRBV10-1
CASSESWGRGELFF
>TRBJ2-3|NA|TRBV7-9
CASSWSVSTDTQYF
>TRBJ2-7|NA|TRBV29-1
CSVVGSFSGHVFEDEQYF
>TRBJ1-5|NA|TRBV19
CASSIPGGNLRAQPQHF
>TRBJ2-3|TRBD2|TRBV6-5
CASSKLAGGPDTQYF
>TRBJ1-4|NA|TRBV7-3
CASSLGPIANEKLFF
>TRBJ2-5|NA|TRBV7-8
CASSYSILLEETQYF
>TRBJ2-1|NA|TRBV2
CASSRTRLNEQFF
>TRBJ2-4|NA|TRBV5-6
CASSLRGTGSGIQYF
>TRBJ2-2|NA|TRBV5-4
CASSLGGPSGELFF
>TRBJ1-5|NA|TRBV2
CASSEAGYSNQPQHF
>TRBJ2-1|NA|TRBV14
CASSPLEGRMAGASYNEQFF
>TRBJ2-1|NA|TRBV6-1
CASIVGGDNEQFF
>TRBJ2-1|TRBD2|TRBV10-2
CASSGIAGLVEQFF
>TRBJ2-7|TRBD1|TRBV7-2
CASSLLTGAYEQYF
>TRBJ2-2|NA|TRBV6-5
CASLPRAGASGELFF
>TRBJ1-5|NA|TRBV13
CASSLGPKPQHF
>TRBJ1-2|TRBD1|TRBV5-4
CASSLGQGAANYGYTF
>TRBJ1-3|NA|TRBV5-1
CASSPSSGNTIYF
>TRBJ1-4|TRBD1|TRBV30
CACRIRGRGTNEKLFF
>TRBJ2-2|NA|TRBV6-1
CASRESGELFF
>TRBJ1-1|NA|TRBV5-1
CASSLWGGTQGGTEAFF
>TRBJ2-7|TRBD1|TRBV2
CASSGDRVYEQYF
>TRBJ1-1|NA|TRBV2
CASSDDVVNTEAFF
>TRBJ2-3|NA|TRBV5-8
CASGVPGGPDTQYF
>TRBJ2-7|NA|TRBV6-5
CASSYSKVPGEQYF
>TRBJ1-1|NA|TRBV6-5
CASSYGIGNTEAFF
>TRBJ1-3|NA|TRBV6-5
CASSYGPRNTIYF
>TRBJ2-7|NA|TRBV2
CASSSRGAYYEQYF
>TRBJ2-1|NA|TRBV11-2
CASSLAGGEQFF
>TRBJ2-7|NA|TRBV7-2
CASSFGGGLYEQYF
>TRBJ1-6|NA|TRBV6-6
CASSYLNNSPLHF
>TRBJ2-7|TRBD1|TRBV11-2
CASSLAGQPYEQYF
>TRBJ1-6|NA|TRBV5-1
CASSPRRREDNSPLHF
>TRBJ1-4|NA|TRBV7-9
CASSQIASATNEKLFF
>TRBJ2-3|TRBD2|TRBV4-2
CASSRFSGGVTDTQYF
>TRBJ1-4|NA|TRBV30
CAWSVHTTNEKLFF
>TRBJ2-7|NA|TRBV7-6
CASSLARNEQYF
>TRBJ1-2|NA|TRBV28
CASRQGGYGYTF
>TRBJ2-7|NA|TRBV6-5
CASSYSYRGRSYEQYF
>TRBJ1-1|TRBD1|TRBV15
CATSSDRETEAFF
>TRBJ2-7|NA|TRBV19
CASSPQGPYEQYF
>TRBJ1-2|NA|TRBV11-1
CASSIDRDYGYTF
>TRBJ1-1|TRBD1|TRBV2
CASSQDRVTEAFF
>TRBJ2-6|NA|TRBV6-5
CASSSVNSGANVLTF
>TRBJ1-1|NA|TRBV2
CASTLDRNTEAFF
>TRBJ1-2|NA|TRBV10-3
CAISEDSPLPGNYHYGYTF
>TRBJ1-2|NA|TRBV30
CACYWDSELNYGYTF